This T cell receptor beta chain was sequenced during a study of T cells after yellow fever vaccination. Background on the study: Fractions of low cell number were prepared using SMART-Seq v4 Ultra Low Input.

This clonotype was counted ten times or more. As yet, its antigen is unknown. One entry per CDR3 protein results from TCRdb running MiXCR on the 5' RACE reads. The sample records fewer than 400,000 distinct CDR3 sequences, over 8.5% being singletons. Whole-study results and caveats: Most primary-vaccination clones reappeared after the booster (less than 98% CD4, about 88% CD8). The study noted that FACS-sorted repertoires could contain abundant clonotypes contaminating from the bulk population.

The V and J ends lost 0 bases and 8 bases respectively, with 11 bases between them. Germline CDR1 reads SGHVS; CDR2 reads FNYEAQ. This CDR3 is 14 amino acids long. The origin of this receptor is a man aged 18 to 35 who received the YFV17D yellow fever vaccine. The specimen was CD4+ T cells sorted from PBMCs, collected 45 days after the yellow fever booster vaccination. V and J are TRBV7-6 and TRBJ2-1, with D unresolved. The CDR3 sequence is CASSLASRYDEQFF. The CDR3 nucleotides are TGTGCCAGCAGCTTAGCGTCCCGGTATGATGAGCAGTTCTTC.